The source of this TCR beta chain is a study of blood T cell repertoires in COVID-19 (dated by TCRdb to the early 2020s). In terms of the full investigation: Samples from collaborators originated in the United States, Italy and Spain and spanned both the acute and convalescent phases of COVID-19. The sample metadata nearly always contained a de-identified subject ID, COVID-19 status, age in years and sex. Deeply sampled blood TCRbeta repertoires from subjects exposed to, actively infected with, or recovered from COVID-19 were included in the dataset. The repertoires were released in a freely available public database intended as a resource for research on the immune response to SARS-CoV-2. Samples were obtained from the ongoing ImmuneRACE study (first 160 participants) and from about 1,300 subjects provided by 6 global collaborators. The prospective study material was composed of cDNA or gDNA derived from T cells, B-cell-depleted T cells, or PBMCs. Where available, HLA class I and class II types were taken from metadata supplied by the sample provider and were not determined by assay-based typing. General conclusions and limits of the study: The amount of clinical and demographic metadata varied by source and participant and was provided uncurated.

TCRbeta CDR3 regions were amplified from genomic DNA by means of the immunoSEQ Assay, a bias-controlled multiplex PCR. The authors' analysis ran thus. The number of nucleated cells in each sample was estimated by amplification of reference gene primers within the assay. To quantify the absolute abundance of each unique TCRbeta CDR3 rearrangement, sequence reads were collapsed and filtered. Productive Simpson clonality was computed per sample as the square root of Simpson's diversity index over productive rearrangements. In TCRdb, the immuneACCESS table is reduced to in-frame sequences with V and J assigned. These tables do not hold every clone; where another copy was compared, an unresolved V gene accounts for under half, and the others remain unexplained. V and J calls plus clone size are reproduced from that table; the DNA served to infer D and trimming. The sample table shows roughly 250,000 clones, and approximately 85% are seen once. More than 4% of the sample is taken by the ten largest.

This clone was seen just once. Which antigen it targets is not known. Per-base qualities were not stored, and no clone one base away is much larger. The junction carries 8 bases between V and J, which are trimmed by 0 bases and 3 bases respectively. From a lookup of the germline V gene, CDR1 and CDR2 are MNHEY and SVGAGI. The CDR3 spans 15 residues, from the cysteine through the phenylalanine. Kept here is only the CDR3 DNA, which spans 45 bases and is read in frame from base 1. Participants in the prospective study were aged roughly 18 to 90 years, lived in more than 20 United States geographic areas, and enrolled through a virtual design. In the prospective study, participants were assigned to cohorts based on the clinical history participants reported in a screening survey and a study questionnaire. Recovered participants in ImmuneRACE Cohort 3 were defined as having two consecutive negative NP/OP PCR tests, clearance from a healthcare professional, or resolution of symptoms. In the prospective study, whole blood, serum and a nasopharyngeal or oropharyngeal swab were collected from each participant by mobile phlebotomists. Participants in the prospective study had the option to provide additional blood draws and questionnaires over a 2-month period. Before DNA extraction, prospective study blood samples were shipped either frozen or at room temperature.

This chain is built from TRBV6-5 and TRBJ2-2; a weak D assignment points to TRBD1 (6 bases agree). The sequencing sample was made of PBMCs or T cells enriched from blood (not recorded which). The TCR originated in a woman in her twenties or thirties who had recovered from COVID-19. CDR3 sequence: CASSYSGGDTGELFF. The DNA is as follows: TGTGCCAGCAGTTACTCAGGGGGAGACACCGGGGAGCTGTTTTTT.